The next 5 T cell receptor beta chains were all read from a single sample in a study of cytomegalovirus exposure and HLA in healthy donors. Both 60 Vbeta primers and 13 Jbeta primers went into the PCR. Generated by immunoSEQ multiplex PCR, the TCRdb table keeps only in-frame clones and is missing some. The sample includes approximately 130,000 clones, around 75% seen only once; the top ten take approximately 3.1%. The sample comprised PBMCs. These receptors came from a man younger than 45 in good health and CMV-seronegative.

This clone has a handful of counts. The chain combines TRBV30 with TRBJ1-4; 7 nucleotides line up with TRBD1. There are 13 residues in the CDR3. The V and J ends lost 4 bases and 5 bases, in that order; junction bases with no gene match: 4. CDR1 and CDR2 from the germline V gene are GTSNPN and SVGIG (reference sequence). The CDR3 DNA is TGTGCCTGGACAGGGACAGAAAATGAAAAACTGTTTTTT. Protein sequence: CAWTGTENEKLFF.

This sequence joins TRBV5-4 and TRBJ2-6, with D unresolved. V dropped 4 bases and J dropped 2 bases, with 7 bases sitting between them. CDR1 and CDR2 (germline): SGHNT, YYREEE (reference sequence). The CDR3 loop spans 14 amino acids. CDR3: CASSVPTGANVLTF. The CDR3 bases are TGTGCCAGCAGCGTCCCCACTGGGGCCAACGTCCTGACTTTC.

The chain uses TRBV6-1 and TRBJ2-5, with D maybe TRBD2 (7 bases). The V gene's germline CDR1 is MNHNS and CDR2 SASEGT. The length of the CDR3 is 14 residues. V shed 0 bases and J shed 7 bases, with 12 bases lying between them. CDR3 protein: CASSEAGGPGTQYF. In nucleotides, the CDR3 is TGTGCCAGCAGTGAAGCGGGGGGGCCGGGGACCCAGTACTTC.

This clone was counted only a few times. V gene TRBV4-2 combines with J gene TRBJ2-7; tentatively, D is TRBD2 (6 bases). Trimming cost V 0 bases and J 3 bases, with 12 bases left between them. The CDR3 has 15 amino acids. The germline V gene has CDR1 LGHNA and CDR2 YNFKEQ. The DNA of the CDR3 is TGTGCCAGCAGCCAAGAGGGGGGAACTTACTACGAGCAGTACTTC. It yields the protein CASSQEGGTYYEQYF.

The chain recombines TRBV2 with TRBJ1-4, with 9 bases that match TRBD1. The CDR3 runs to 18 residues. In germline, CDR1 is SNHLY, CDR2 FYNNEI. Trimming took 5 bases from V and 0 from J; bases not matched to a gene: 10. This CDR3 is CASSSVPGQGSTNEKLFF. The DNA of the CDR3 is TGTGCCAGCAGTTCCGTCCCGGGACAGGGATCAACTAATGAAAAACTGTTTTTT.